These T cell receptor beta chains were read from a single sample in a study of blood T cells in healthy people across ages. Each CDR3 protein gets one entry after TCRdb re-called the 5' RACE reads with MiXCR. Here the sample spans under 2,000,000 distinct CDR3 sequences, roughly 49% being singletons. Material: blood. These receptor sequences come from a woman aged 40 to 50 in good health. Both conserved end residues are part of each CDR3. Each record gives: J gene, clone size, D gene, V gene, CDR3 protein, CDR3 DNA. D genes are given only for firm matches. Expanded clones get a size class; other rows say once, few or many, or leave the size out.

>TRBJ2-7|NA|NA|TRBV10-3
CAISEAGAHYEQYF
TGTGCCATCAGTGAGGCAGGGGCCCATTACGAGCAGTACTTC
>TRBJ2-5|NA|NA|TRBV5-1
CASSVQDRYNEQYF
TGCGCCAGCAGCGTGCAGGATCGGTACAATGAGCAGTACTTC
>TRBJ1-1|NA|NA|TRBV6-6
CASSYSSDAGNTEAFF
TGTGCCAGCAGTTACTCGAGCGACGCGGGGAACACTGAAGCTTTCTTT
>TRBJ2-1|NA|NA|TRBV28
CASRGSGPSYNEQFF
TGTGCCAGCAGAGGGAGCGGTCCTTCCTACAATGAGCAGTTCTTC
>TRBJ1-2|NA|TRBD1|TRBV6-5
CASSNPGQGTIGYTF
TGTGCCAGCAGTAACCCGGGACAGGGGACGATAGGCTACACCTTC
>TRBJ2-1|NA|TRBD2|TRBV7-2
CASSSVLTSGGADEQFF
TGTGCCAGCAGCTCTGTACTGACTAGCGGGGGGGCCGATGAGCAGTTCTTC
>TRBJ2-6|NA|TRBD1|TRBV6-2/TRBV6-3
CASSYSPSTGGSSGANVLTF
TGTGCCAGCAGTTACTCCCCCTCGACAGGGGGAAGCTCTGGGGCCAACGTCCTGACTTTC
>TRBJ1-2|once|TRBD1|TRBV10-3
CAIGQGGHGYTF
TGTGCCATCGGACAGGGTGGCCATGGCTACACCTTC
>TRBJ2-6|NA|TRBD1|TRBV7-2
CASSLTGQVSGANVLTF
TGTGCCAGCAGCCTCACAGGACAGGTATCTGGGGCCAACGTCCTGACTTTC
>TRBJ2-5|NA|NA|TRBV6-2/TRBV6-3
CASSYASQRETQYF
TGTGCCAGCAGTTACGCCAGCCAAAGAGAGACCCAGTACTTC
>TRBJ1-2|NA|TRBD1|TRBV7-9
CASRYGQGLSGYTF
TGTGCCAGCAGATACGGACAGGGTTTAAGTGGCTACACCTTC
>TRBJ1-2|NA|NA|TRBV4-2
CASSQGSGGAGHGYTF
TGTGCCAGCAGCCAAGGATCCGGGGGCGCTGGCCATGGCTACACCTTC
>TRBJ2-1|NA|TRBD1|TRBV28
CARRRTGRGDEQFF
TGTGCCCGCAGGCGGACAGGGAGAGGCGATGAGCAGTTCTTC
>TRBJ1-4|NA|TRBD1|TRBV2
CASSEALIRDRGKLFF
TGTGCCAGCAGTGAAGCGCTTATCCGAGACAGGGGAAAACTGTTTTTT
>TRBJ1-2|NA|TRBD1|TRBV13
CASSSLGTGIYGYTF
TGTGCCAGCAGCTCACTCGGGACAGGCATTTATGGCTACACCTTC
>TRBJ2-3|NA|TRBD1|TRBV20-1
CSARDLGNRGRDTQYF
TGCAGTGCTAGAGATTTGGGGAACAGGGGAAGGGATACGCAGTATTTT
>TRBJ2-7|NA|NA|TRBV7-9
CASRDTGSPLGDEQYF
TGTGCCAGCAGAGATACAGGGAGTCCTTTGGGTGACGAGCAGTACTTC
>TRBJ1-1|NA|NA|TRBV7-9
CASSLTGFNTEAFF
TGTGCCAGCAGCTTAACAGGATTCAACACTGAAGCTTTCTTT
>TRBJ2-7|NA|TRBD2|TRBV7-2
CASSHRGRGYLYEQYF
TGTGCCAGCAGCCACCGGGGGAGGGGTTATCTCTACGAGCAGTACTTC
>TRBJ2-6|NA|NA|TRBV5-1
CASSSYGRISGANVLTF
TGCGCCAGCAGTAGTTACGGCAGGATCTCTGGGGCCAACGTCCTGACTTTC
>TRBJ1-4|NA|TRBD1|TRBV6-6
CASSSGQGESVKLFF
TGTGCCAGCAGTTCAGGACAGGGGGAGAGCGTAAAACTGTTTTTT
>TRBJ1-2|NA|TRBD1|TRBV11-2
CASSLTTGDYGYTF
TGTGCCAGCAGCTTAACGACAGGGGACTATGGCTACACCTTC
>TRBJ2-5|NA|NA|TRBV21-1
CASSKPAGGQIQETQYF
TGTGCCAGCAGCAAGCCCGCGGGGGGCCAGATCCAAGAGACCCAGTACTTC
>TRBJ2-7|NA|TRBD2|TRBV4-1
CASSQLLAGGAYEQYF
TGCGCCAGCAGCCAACTACTAGCGGGGGGGGCCTACGAGCAGTACTTC
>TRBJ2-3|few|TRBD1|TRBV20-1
CSPQGASADTQYF
TGCAGTCCCCAGGGGGCGTCGGCAGATACGCAGTATTTT
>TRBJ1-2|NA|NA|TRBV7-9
CASSPLHGYTF
TGTGCCAGCAGCCCCCTCCATGGCTACACCTTC
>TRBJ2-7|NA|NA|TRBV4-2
CASSQVKYEQYF
TGTGCCAGCAGCCAAGTCAAATACGAGCAGTACTTC
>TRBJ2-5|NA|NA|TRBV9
CASSVEVGEETQYF
TGTGCCAGCAGCGTAGAAGTGGGCGAAGAGACCCAGTACTTC
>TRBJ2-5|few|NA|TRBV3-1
CASSQGDRYQETQYF
TGTGCCAGCAGCCAAGGTGACAGGTACCAAGAGACCCAGTACTTC
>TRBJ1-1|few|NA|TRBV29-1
CSVGQTNTEAFF
TGCAGCGTCGGACAGACGAACACTGAAGCTTTCTTT
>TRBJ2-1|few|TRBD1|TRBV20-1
CSGVQGAYNEQFF
TGCAGTGGAGTTCAGGGGGCCTACAATGAGCAGTTCTTC
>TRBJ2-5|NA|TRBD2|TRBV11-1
CASSRGSGLAGEETQYF
TGTGCCAGCAGCCGGGGTTCCGGGCTAGCGGGGGAAGAGACCCAGTACTTC
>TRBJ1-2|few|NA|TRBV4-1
CASSHSRQEVRGYTF
TGCGCCAGCAGCCATTCGAGACAGGAAGTTCGAGGCTACACCTTC
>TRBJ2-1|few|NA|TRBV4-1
CASSQRWQGIGSYNEQFF
TGCGCCAGCAGCCAACGGTGGCAGGGGATTGGGTCCTACAATGAGCAGTTCTTC
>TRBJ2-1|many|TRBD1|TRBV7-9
CASSLPRQGARSMSSEQFF
TGTGCCAGCAGCTTGCCGAGACAGGGGGCGCGGTCAATGAGCAGTGAGCAGTTCTTC
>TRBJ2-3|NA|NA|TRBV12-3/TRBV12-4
CASRLGPDTQYF
TGTGCCAGCAGATTGGGCCCGGATACGCAGTATTTT
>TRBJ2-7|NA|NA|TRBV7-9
CTSSLAPGRSYEQYF
TGTACCAGCAGCTTAGCCCCGGGACGTTCCTACGAGCAGTACTTC
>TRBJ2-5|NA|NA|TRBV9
CASSAPPLETQYF
TGTGCCAGCAGCGCCCCGCCCTTAGAGACCCAGTACTTC
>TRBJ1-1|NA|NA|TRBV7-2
CASSLAYRASEAFF
TGTGCCAGCAGCTTAGCGTACAGGGCCTCTGAAGCTTTCTTT
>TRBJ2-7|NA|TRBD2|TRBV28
CASSPGTSGGPYEQYF
TGTGCCAGCAGTCCCGGGACTAGCGGGGGGCCCTACGAGCAGTACTTC
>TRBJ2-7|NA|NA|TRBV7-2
CASSLGGGTAYEQYF
TGTGCCAGCAGCTTAGGAGGGGGTACAGCCTACGAGCAGTACTTC
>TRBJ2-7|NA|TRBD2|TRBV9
CASSVGWERLAGTSSYEQYF
TGTGCCAGCAGCGTAGGTTGGGAGAGGCTAGCGGGGACGAGCTCCTACGAGCAGTACTTC
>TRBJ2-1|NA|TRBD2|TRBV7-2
CASSLDRRGGEQFF
TGTGCCAGCAGCTTAGATCGCCGGGGGGGTGAGCAGTTCTTC
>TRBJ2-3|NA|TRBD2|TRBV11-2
CASSPVGGTSGFDTQYF
TGTGCCAGCAGCCCGGTTGGTGGGACTAGCGGGTTTGATACGCAGTATTTT
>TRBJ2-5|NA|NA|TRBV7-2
CASSLEGYTKETQYF
TGTGCCAGCAGCTTAGAAGGGTACACGAAAGAGACCCAGTACTTC
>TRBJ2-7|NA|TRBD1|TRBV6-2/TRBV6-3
CASSYSKERQGFHEQYF
TGTGCCAGCAGTTACTCGAAAGAGAGACAGGGGTTCCACGAGCAGTACTTC
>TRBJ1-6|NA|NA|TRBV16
CASSQLVRGNSPLHF
TGTGCCAGCAGCCAATTAGTCAGGGGAAATTCACCCCTCCACTTT
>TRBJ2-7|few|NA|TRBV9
CASSATGSVYEQYF
TGTGCCAGCAGCGCTACAGGGTCAGTCTACGAGCAGTACTTC
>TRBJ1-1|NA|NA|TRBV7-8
CASSLVEVTGSNTEAFF
TGTGCCAGCAGCTTAGTTGAAGTCACAGGGAGCAACACTGAAGCTTTCTTT
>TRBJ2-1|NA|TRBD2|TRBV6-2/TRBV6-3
CASSLKAGGPCEQFF
TGTGCCAGCAGTTTGAAAGCGGGGGGGCCTTGTGAGCAGTTCTTC
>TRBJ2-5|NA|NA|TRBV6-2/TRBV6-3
CASRRGDRVNEQYF
TGTGCCAGCAGGCGGGGAGACAGGGTAAATGAGCAGTACTTC
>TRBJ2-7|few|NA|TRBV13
CASSPQWGGRDEQYF
TGTGCCAGCAGCCCCCAGTGGGGGGGCCGCGACGAGCAGTACTTC
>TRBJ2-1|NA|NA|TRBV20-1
CSAGGPAYNEQFF
TGCAGTGCCGGTGGGCCCGCCTACAATGAGCAGTTCTTC